The rows below give T cell receptor beta chains drawn from one sample of a study of CD8 T cells in ankylosing spondylitis. MiXCR, applied by TCRdb to the 5' RACE reads, yields one record per CDR3 protein. The sample comprises some 200,000 distinct CDR3 sequences, roughly 13% of which are singletons, and approximately 15% rests with the top ten. Sequencing was carried out using blood, either unsorted or a sorted T cell fraction (not recorded which). The receptors originated from a male donor with ankylosing spondylitis or in good health (not recorded which). The CDR3 runs from the conserved cysteine through the conserved F or W. The order of the fields is D gene, J gene, V gene, clone size, CDR3 DNA, CDR3 protein. The D gene is left open where the match is weak. Rows may omit the clone size; those that give it use once, few, many or a size class.

>TRBD2|TRBJ2-2|TRBV7-9|once
TGTACCAGCAGCTTAGAGCGGGACGGCGGGGAGCTGTTTTTT
CTSSLERDGGELFF
>NA|TRBJ1-6|TRBV20-1|NA
TGCAGTGCTAGGGGAGGGGTAGAGATATCCCTCCACTTT
CSARGGVEISLHF
>TRBD1|TRBJ1-2|TRBV9|few
TGTGCCAGCAGCCCCCGCTCAGGGACAGGGTTTAACTATGGCTACACCTTC
CASSPRSGTGFNYGYTF
>NA|TRBJ1-1|TRBV7-6|NA
TGTGCCAGCAGCTTAGAGGCAGCTATGAACACTGAAGCTTTCTTT
CASSLEAAMNTEAFF
>TRBD2|TRBJ2-7|TRBV20-1|few
TGCAGTGCTAGAGGAGTACTAGCGGGAGGGTTAAGCTACGAGCAGTACTTC
CSARGVLAGGLSYEQYF
>NA|TRBJ1-2|TRBV29-1|few
TGCAGCGTTGAAGAACAAGGGGTGCGGACCTTC
CSVEEQGVRTF
>NA|TRBJ2-3|TRBV7-9|few
TGTGCCAGCAGCTTAGGGCTAACCGCAGATACGCAGTATTTT
CASSLGLTADTQYF
>NA|TRBJ2-7|TRBV5-1|NA
TGCGCCAGCAGAAGGACCGACCCATCCTACGAGCAGTACTTC
CASRRTDPSYEQYF
>NA|TRBJ2-3|TRBV4-1|few
TGCGCCAGCAGCCAAGAACCCCCACAGTCAGATACGCAGTATTTT
CASSQEPPQSDTQYF
>TRBD1|TRBJ2-7|TRBV30|NA
TGTGCCTGGAGCCAACCGGGACAGGGGGCCTACGAGCAGTACTTC
CAWSQPGQGAYEQYF
>NA|TRBJ2-7|TRBV19|NA
TGTGCCAGTAGTACCTCCGGGGGACCGTCCTACGAGCAGTACTTC
CASSTSGGPSYEQYF
>NA|TRBJ2-3|TRBV19|NA
TGTGCCAGTGGGCAATCACCGGGGGATACGCAGTATTTT
CASGQSPGDTQYF
>NA|TRBJ1-1|TRBV29-1|NA
TGCAGCGTTTCTTTCTTTCGGTTACGGAAGGGCATGAACACTGAAGCTTTCTTT
CSVSFFRLRKGMNTEAFF
>NA|TRBJ2-7|TRBV12-3/TRBV12-4|few
TGTGCCAGCAGCCCCGCAGGGGTCGGGGAGCAGTACTTC
CASSPAGVGEQYF
>NA|TRBJ1-1|TRBV5-1|many
TGCGCCAGCAGCTTAGGACACTCGAACACTGAAGCTTTCTTT
CASSLGHSNTEAFF
>NA|TRBJ2-3|TRBV2|NA
TGTGCCAGCAGTGAAAAAGCGATTAGCACAGATACGCAGTATTTT
CASSEKAISTDTQYF
>NA|TRBJ2-2|TRBV7-8|NA
TGTGCCAGCAGCTCTGGGGCGACCGGGGAGCTGTTTTTT
CASSSGATGELFF
>TRBD1|TRBJ2-7|TRBV19|few
TGTGCCAGTACCCCGGGACAGCAAGTCACCTACGAGCAGTACTTC
CASTPGQQVTYEQYF
>NA|TRBJ2-5|TRBV20-1|NA
TGCAGTGCTAGACCCCAGGGGCAGGCGGCCCAGTACTTC
CSARPQGQAAQYF
>TRBD2|TRBJ2-1|TRBV3-1|NA
TGTGCCAGCAGCCCCCTGGGGCTAGCGGGTTACAATGAGCAGTTCTTC
CASSPLGLAGYNEQFF
>NA|TRBJ2-1|TRBV3-1|few
TGTGCCAGCAGCCAGGACTTCTGGGGCAATGAGCAGTTCTTC
CASSQDFWGNEQFF
>TRBD2|TRBJ2-5|TRBV3-1|few
TGTGCCAGCATGCCCAGCGGGGCGGGGGAAGAGACCCAGTACTTC
CASMPSGAGEETQYF
>NA|TRBJ2-7|TRBV10-3|few
TGTGCCATCAGTGAGACCGATTACGAGCAGTACTTC
CAISETDYEQYF
>NA|TRBJ2-7|TRBV27|NA
TGTGCCAGCAGTTTCGGGATAGGCGAGCAGTACTTC
CASSFGIGEQYF
>NA|TRBJ2-3|TRBV10-2|NA
TGCGCCAGCAGGGACCCCCCGGAGCCAGATACGCAGTATTTT
CASRDPPEPDTQYF
>TRBD2|TRBJ2-5|TRBV20-1|NA
TGCAGTGCTAGTGGGGTCCGGCTAGCGGGGGGCCAAGAGACCCAGTACTTC
CSASGVRLAGGQETQYF
>NA|TRBJ2-7|TRBV19|once
TGTGCCAGTAGTATAGACAGGGAGCCCTACGAGCAGTACTTC
CASSIDREPYEQYF
>NA|TRBJ2-1|TRBV7-2|NA
TGTGCCAGCAATTCTTACAATGAGCAGTTCTTC
CASNSYNEQFF
>NA|TRBJ2-5|TRBV5-1|few
TGCGCCAGCAGCGCAGGACAGTCCCCCTTAGAGACCCAGTACTTC
CASSAGQSPLETQYF
>NA|TRBJ1-2|TRBV18|NA
TGTGCCAGCTCAACCACCGGGACACCCGTCACTAACTATGGCTACACCTTC
CASSTTGTPVTNYGYTF
>NA|TRBJ2-5|TRBV6-1|NA
TGTGCCAGCAGCCCCCCCGAGGGACCACGAAGTCCCCAGTACTTC
CASSPPEGPRSPQYF
>TRBD2|TRBJ2-1|TRBV5-1|few
TGCGCCAGCAGCTCCGGACTAGCGGGGTTATACAATGAGCAGTTCTTC
CASSSGLAGLYNEQFF
>NA|TRBJ2-2|TRBV7-2|NA
TGTGCCAGCAGCTTAGCATCCCCTGCCCCTGGAAGTTCGGACGGGGAGCTGTTTTTT
CASSLASPAPGSSDGELFF
>NA|TRBJ2-2|TRBV7-9|NA
TGTGCCAGCAGCTCTCACAGGGAGCTGTTTTTT
CASSSHRELFF
>TRBD1|TRBJ2-6|TRBV27|NA
TGTGCCAGCAGTCCCCACCCCGGGACAGGTAGCAACGTCCTGACTTTC
CASSPHPGTGSNVLTF
>TRBD2|TRBJ2-1|TRBV5-1|many
TGCGCCAGCAGCTTCGGGACTAGCGGGAGGCCCATGAGCTCCTACAATGAGCAGTTCTTC
CASSFGTSGRPMSSYNEQFF
>TRBD1|TRBJ1-4|TRBV13|NA
TGTGCCAGCAGCCCCGGGACAGGGGCTGAAAAACTGTTTTTT
CASSPGTGAEKLFF
>NA|TRBJ2-7|TRBV20-1|many
TGCAGTGCTAGAGATCCAGTCTCCTACGAGCAGTACTTC
CSARDPVSYEQYF
>TRBD1|TRBJ2-1|TRBV29-1|NA
TGCAGCGTTTATCAGGGGGCTGGGAGTGAGCAGTTCTTC
CSVYQGAGSEQFF
>NA|TRBJ2-3|TRBV7-9|many
TGTGCCAGCAGCCGGTCCACAGATACGCAGTATTTT
CASSRSTDTQYF
>TRBD1|TRBJ1-1|TRBV10-3|many
TGTGCCATCAGTGAGATTGGGGAGCAGGGGGACACTGAAGCTTTCTTT
CAISEIGEQGDTEAFF
>NA|TRBJ2-1|TRBV9|NA
TGTGCCAGCAGGAGAACTTCCTACAATGAGCAGTTCTTC
CASRRTSYNEQFF
>NA|TRBJ2-7|TRBV12-3/TRBV12-4|NA
TGTGCCAGCAGTCCAGTCCGATCGGGACGGACCCAGTGGTACGAGCAGTACTTC
CASSPVRSGRTQWYEQYF
>NA|TRBJ1-2|TRBV4-1|few
TGCGCCAGCAGCCTGACAGACGTCGGTAACTATGGCTACACCTTC
CASSLTDVGNYGYTF
>NA|TRBJ2-7|TRBV2|NA
TGTGCCAGCAGGAGACCCGAAGGGGGGGACGAGCAGTACTTC
CASRRPEGGDEQYF
>NA|TRBJ2-2|TRBV5-8|NA
TGTGCCAGCAGCTTGGCCGAGGGCCCCGGGGAGCTGTTTTTT
CASSLAEGPGELFF
>TRBD1|TRBJ2-2|TRBV5-1|NA
TGCGCCAGCAGCCCCCTGACAGGGGGCCTCGGGGAGCTGTTTTTT
CASSPLTGGLGELFF
>NA|TRBJ2-2|TRBV10-3|few
TGTGCCATCAGTGAGCCCCTTTACACCGGGGAGCTGTTTTTT
CAISEPLYTGELFF
>NA|TRBJ1-5|TRBV5-1|NA
TGCGCCAGCAGCCCCTTGGCGGGTGTTAATCAGCCCCAGCATTTT
CASSPLAGVNQPQHF
>NA|TRBJ2-1|TRBV29-1|NA
TGCAGCGCCAGCACAGGGTATAGGGCCGGGGGAGATGAGCAGTTCTTC
CSASTGYRAGGDEQFF
>NA|TRBJ1-2|TRBV5-4|NA
TGTGCCAGCAGCGTCCAGGAGCAGGTCCGTGGCTACACCTTC
CASSVQEQVRGYTF
>NA|TRBJ1-2|TRBV7-9|many
TGTGCCAGCAGCCTGGGGGGATCCCTCTATGGCTACACCTTC
CASSLGGSLYGYTF
>TRBD2|TRBJ2-1|TRBV6-4|few
TGTGCCAGCAGTGACTCTGAACGGGGGGGATACAATGAGCAGTTCTTC
CASSDSERGGYNEQFF